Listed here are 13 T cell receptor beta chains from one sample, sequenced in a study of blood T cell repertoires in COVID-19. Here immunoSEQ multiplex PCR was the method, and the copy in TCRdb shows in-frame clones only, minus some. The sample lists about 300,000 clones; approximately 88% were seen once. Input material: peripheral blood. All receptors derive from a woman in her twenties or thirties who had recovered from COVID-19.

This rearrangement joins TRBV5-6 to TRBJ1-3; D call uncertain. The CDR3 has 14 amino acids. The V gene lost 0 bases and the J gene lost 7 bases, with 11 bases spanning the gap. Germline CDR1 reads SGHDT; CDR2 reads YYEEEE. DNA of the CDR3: TGTGCCAGCAGCTTGGGCGGCGCCGGGAACACCATATATTTT. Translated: CASSLGGAGNTIYF.

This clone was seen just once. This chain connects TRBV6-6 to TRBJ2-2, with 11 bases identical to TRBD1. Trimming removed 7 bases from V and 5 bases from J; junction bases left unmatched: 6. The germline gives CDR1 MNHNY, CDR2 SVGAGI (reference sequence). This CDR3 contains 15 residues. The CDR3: CASIPGQGVTGELFF. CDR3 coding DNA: TGTGCCAGCATTCCGGGACAGGGGGTTACCGGGGAGCTGTTTTTT.

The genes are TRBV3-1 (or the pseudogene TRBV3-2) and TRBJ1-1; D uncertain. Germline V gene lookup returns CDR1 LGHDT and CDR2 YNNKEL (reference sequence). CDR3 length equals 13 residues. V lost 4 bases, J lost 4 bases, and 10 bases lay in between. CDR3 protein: CASSPGRGTEAFF. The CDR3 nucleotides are TGTGCCAGCAGCCCAGGACGGGGCACTGAAGCTTTCTTT.

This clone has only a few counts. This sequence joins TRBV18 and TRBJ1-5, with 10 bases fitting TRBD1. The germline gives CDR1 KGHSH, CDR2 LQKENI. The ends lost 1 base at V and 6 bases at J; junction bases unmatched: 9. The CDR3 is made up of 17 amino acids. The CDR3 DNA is TGTGCCAGCTCACCACGTGGGACAGGGGAAGGGGGTCAGCCCCAGCATTTT. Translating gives CASSPRGTGEGGQPQHF.

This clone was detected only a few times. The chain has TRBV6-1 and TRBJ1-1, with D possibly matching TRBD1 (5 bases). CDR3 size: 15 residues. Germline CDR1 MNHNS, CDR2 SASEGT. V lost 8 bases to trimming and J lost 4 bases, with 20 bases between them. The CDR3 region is CASRPAQVFGTEAFF. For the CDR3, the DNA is TGTGCCAGCCGACCCGCACAGGTTTTCGGCACTGAAGCTTTCTTT.

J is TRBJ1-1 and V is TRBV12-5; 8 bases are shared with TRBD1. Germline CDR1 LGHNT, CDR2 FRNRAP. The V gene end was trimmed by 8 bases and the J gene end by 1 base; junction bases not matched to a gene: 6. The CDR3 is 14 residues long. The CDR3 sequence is CASSRQGANTEAFF. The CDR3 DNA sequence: TGTGCTAGTTCCCGGCAGGGGGCGAACACTGAAGCTTTCTTT.

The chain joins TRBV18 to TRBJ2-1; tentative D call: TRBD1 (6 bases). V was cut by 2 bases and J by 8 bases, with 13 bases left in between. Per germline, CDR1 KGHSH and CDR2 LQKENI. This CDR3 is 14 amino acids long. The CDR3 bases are TGTGCCAGCTCACCAGACACAGGGACCCATGAGCAGTTCTTC. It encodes CASSPDTGTHEQFF.

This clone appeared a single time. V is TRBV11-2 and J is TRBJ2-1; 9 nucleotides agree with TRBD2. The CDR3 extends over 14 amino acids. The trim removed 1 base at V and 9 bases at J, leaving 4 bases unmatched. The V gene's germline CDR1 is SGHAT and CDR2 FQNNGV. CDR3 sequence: CASSLGAGGGEQFF. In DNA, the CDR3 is TGTGCCAGCAGCTTAGGAGCGGGGGGTGGTGAGCAGTTCTTC.

CDR3 sequence reads: CAISVGTAQETQYF. The CDR3 DNA is TGTGCCATCAGTGTAGGGACAGCCCAAGAGACCCAGTACTTC. The genes are TRBV10-3 and TRBJ2-5, with TRBD1 matching 7 bases. Germline loops: CDR1 ENHRY, CDR2 SYGVKD. The junction had 3 bases not matched to a gene; V was cut back by 4 bases and J by 1 base. The CDR3 contains 14 residues.

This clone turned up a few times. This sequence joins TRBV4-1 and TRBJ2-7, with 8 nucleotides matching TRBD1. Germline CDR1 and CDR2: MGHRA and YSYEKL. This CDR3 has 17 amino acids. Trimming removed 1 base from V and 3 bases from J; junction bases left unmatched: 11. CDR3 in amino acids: CASSQGSRRTGSYEQYF. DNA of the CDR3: TGCGCCAGCAGCCAAGGGTCCCGTCGGACAGGGAGCTACGAGCAGTACTTC.

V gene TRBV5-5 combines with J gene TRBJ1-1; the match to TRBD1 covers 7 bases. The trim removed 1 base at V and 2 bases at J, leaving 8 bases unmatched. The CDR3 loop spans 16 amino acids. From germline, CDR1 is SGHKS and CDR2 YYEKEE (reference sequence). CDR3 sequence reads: CASSLITTGLNTEAFF. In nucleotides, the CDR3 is TGTGCCAGCAGCTTGATCACGACAGGGCTCAACACTGAAGCTTTCTTT. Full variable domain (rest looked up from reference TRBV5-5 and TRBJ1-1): DAGVTQSPTHLIKTRGQQVTLRCSPISGHKSVSWYQQVLGQGPQFIFQYYEKEERGRGNFPDRFSARQFPNYSSELNVNALLLGDSALYLCASSLITTGLNTEAFFGQGTRLTVV.

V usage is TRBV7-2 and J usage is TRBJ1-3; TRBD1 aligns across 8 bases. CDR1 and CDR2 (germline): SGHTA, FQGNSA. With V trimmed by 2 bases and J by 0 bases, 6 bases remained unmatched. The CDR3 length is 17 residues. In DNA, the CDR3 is TGTGCCAGCAGCTTATACTCCGGGACAGGCTCTGGAAACACCATATATTTT. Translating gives CASSLYSGTGSGNTIYF. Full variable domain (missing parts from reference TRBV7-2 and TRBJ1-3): GAGVSQSPSNKVTEKGKDVELRCDPISGHTALYWYRQSLGQGLEFLIYFQGNSAPDKSGLPSDRFSAERTGGSVSTLTIQRTQQEDSAVYLCASSLYSGTGSGNTIYFGEGSWLTVV.

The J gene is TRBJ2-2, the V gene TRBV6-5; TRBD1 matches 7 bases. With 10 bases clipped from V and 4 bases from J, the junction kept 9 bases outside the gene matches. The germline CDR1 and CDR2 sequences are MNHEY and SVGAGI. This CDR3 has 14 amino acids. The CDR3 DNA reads TGTGCCACCCGTTGGGACAGAGTCACCGGGGAGCTGTTTTTT. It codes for CATRWDRVTGELFF.